The present T cell receptor beta chain was sequenced within a study of blood T cell repertoires in COVID-19. Study at large: From the United States, Italy and Spain came samples of acute and convalescent COVID-19.

The CDR3 runs to 13 residues. Germline CDR1 reads LGHDT; CDR2 reads YNNKEL (reference sequence). Trimming left V 4 bases short and J 0 bases short, with 6 bases between. Original processing methods: Cell counts per sample came from amplifying reference gene primers. Libraries were prepared by immunoSEQ multiplex PCR; TCRdb keeps only in-frame clonotypes and omits some of them. V and J calls and clone size are as listed in that table; D and trimming were resolved from the DNA. The data hold approximately 140,000 clones, with 70% to 90% observed a single time. The sequence came from a woman aged 55 to 70 with acute or convalescent COVID-19. Sequencing used peripheral blood. The chain uses TRBV3-1 (or the pseudogene TRBV3-2) and TRBJ1-1; a weak D match, TRBD1 (5 bases). The CDR3 protein is CASSLRVNTEAFF. For the CDR3, the DNA is TGTGCCAGCAGCCTCAGGGTGAACACTGAAGCTTTCTTT.